This T cell receptor beta chain came from a study of cytomegalovirus exposure and HLA in healthy donors. With respect to this clone: Its antigen is as yet unknown.

With 4 bases removed from V and 7 bases from J, the gap between germline ends came to 14 bases. The CDR3 covers 13 residues. CDR1 and CDR2 from the germline V gene are SGDLS and YYNGEE. Study results and caveats: In the approximately 120 validation repertoires, a later analysis found that first-cohort TCR clusters tended to co-occur.

Here immunoSEQ multiplex PCR was the method, and the copy in TCRdb shows in-frame clones only, minus some. In the table there are approximately 210,000 clones, around 86% of which are singletons. The rearrangement links TRBV9 to TRBJ2-5, with D possibly being TRBD2 (6 bases). The receptor's source is a woman aged 18-29 years in good health and CMV-seronegative. The sample consisted of PBMCs. This chain's CDR3 is CASSPRDGGTQYF. The CDR3 DNA follows: TGTGCCAGCAGCCCTCGAGACGGGGGGACCCAGTACTTC.